Each of the 5 T cell receptor beta chains below was sequenced from the same sample in a study of memory CD4+ T cells and cytomegalovirus serostatus. Single viable CD3+CD4+CD8-CD45RO+ cells were sorted as the memory CD4+ T cells. Measured with immunoSEQ multiplex PCR; TCRdb has only the in-frame clones, and not every one. This table holds roughly 45,000 clones, 65% to 80% found once. Source material: memory CD4+ T cells from blood. These receptors came from an adult in good health and CMV-seronegative.

The CDR3 here is CSVQPAGSEQYF. As DNA, the CDR3 is TGCAGCGTACAGCCTGCAGGGAGCGAGCAGTACTTC. The V call is TRBV29-1, the J call TRBJ2-7; D assignment may be TRBD1 or TRBD2 (5 bases each). Germline V gene lookup returns CDR1 SQVTM and CDR2 ANQGSEA. This CDR3 has 12 amino acids. Trimming took 6 bases from V and 6 from J, leaving 15 bases between them.

The chain carries TRBV5-4 and TRBJ2-3; TRBD1 or TRBD2 may be the D gene (5 bases each). The germline V and J ends were trimmed by 3 bases and 2 bases, with 13 bases remaining between them. The CDR3 has 15 amino acids. Germline assignment: CDR1 SGHNT and CDR2 YYREEE (reference sequence). The CDR3 nucleotides read TGTGCCAGCAGCTCTAGAAACGGGGCCACAGATACGCAGTATTTT. Protein sequence: CASSSRNGATDTQYF.

This chain joins TRBV9 and TRBJ1-2; perhaps TRBD1 as D (5 bases). This CDR3 has 16 amino acids. Germline-derived CDR1 and CDR2 are SGDLS and YYNGEE. Trimming removed 2 bases from V and 3 bases from J, with 17 bases in between. The CDR3 coding sequence is TGTGCCAGCAGCGTTACCTCGGGAGGGGCGTACTATGGCTACACCTTC. This gives the protein CASSVTSGGAYYGYTF. Full variable domain (rest looked up from reference TRBV9 and TRBJ1-2): DSGVTQTPKHLITATGQRVTLRCSPRSGDLSVYWYQQSLDQGLQFLIQYYNGEERAKGNILERFSAQQFPDLHSELNLSSLELGDSALYFCASSVTSGGAYYGYTFGSGTRLTVV.

The genes are TRBV6-1 and TRBJ1-3; D is uncertain. With 0 bases removed from V and 3 bases from J, the gap between germline ends came to 0 bases. The germline V gene encodes CDR1 MNHNS and CDR2 SASEGT. The CDR3 covers 12 residues. CDR3 coding DNA: TGTGCCAGCAGTGAAGCTGGAAACACCATATATTTT. Amino acid sequence: CASSEAGNTIYF.

This clone was recorded once. The chain employs TRBV11-2 and TRBJ2-5; D gene unclear. The germline V gene encodes CDR1 SGHAT and CDR2 FQNNGV. This CDR3 is built from 13 residues. Trimming cost V 1 base and J 5 bases, with 8 bases left between them. This chain's CDR3 is CASSLVAGETQYF. Here the CDR3 DNA reads TGTGCCAGCAGCTTAGTGGCTGGCGAGACCCAGTACTTC.